This T cell receptor (beta chain) was found in a study of identifying expanded T cells in peripheral blood. Concerning this clone: Antigen specificity is unknown.

Here immunoSEQ multiplex PCR was the method, and the copy in TCRdb shows in-frame clones only, minus some. The sample shows approximately 100,000 clones, roughly 90% of them seen only once. The V end was cut by 4 bases, the J end by 3 bases, with 6 bases between. Germline V gene data show CDR1 as LNHDA and CDR2 as SQIVND (reference sequence). The CDR3 sequence is 12 residues long. General study points: Clone count variance between roughly 2-week samples rose with total template count. Technical replicates showed around 1.2 changed clones; approximately 2 weeks around 15; four weeks 19.

Sequencing was carried out using blood. This chain joins TRBV19 and TRBJ1-1, with D unclear. This receptor was obtained from a person between 18 and 75 years old in good health. The CDR3 coding sequence is TGTGCCAGTAGTAAAAGGTACACTGAAGCTTTCTTT. Translated: CASSKRYTEAFF.